Below are 10 T cell receptor beta chains sequenced from a single sample in a study of shared clonotypes between healthy human individuals. Profiling relied on immunoSEQ multiplex PCR, and the TCRdb table lists in-frame clones only, not all of them. The data hold some 79,000 clones, with roughly three fifths observed a single time. The sequencing sample was made of memory CD8+ T cells sorted from blood. Noted subset: CD45RO+ cells pooled with CCR7-negative TemRA cells. The origin of the receptors is a man under 40 in good health.

This clone was observed at least ten times. The CDR3 reads CASSSSSSTSGGIGEQYF. The CDR3 region has the DNA TGTGCCAGCAGTTCCTCTTCTTCGACTAGCGGGGGGATCGGAGAGCAGTACTTC. This chain joins TRBV28 and TRBJ2-7; 13 nucleotides line up with TRBD2. With 4 bases clipped from V and 7 bases from J, the junction kept 16 bases outside the gene matches. CDR3 length equals 18 residues. Germline-derived CDR1 and CDR2 are MDHEN and SYDVKM. The whole variable domain, filled in from reference TRBV28 and TRBJ2-7, reads DVKVTQSSRYLVKRTGEKVFLECVQDMDHENMFWYRQDPGLGLRLIYFSYDVKMKEKGDIPEGYSVSREKKERFSLILESASTNQTSMYLCASSSSSSTSGGIGEQYFGPGTRLTVT.

In its sample, this clone was seen a few times. This chain uses TRBV6-1 with TRBJ1-2; D is ambiguous. This CDR3 is built from 14 residues. Germline V lookup: CDR1 MNHNS, CDR2 SASEGT. The ends were cut back, 2 bases at V and 4 bases at J, with 11 bases in the middle. CDR3 amino acids: CASSEWTATYGYTF. The CDR3 DNA reads as TGTGCCAGCAGTGAATGGACCGCCACCTATGGCTACACCTTC.

This clone was observed at least ten times. The chain couples TRBV5-1 to TRBJ1-1; D remains ambiguous. CDR1 is SGHRS, CDR2 YFSETQ, per germline. This CDR3 has 14 residues. Trimming removed 2 bases from V and 7 bases from J, with 15 bases in between. Here the CDR3 reads CASSFWRAQDEAFF. The CDR3 nucleotides are TGCGCCAGCAGCTTCTGGAGGGCTCAGGATGAAGCTTTCTTT.

This chain joins TRBV11-2 and TRBJ2-3; a weak D match, TRBD2 (6 bases). The germline V gene encodes CDR1 SGHAT and CDR2 FQNNGV. Trimming left V 5 bases short and J 0 bases short, with 21 bases between. The CDR3 loop spans 18 amino acids. In DNA, the CDR3 is TGTGCCAGCAGCCCCCAACCCCCGGCGGGGTCTAGCACAGATACGCAGTATTTT. It yields the protein CASSPQPPAGSSTDTQYF.

The chain links TRBV7-9 to TRBJ2-5; 11 bases are a match to TRBD2. In germline, CDR1 is SEHNR, CDR2 FQNEAQ (reference sequence). The CDR3 sequence is 16 residues long. V shed 4 bases, J shed 2 bases, and the junction held 6 bases outside the gene matches. The CDR3 spells CASSSTSGRGQETQYF. CDR3 DNA: TGTGCCAGCAGCTCAACTAGCGGGAGAGGGCAAGAGACCCAGTACTTC.

In its sample, this clone was seen a few times. This chain connects TRBV5-6 to TRBJ1-2; 8 bases line up with TRBD1. The ends lost 2 bases at V and 4 bases at J; junction bases unmatched: 13. The CDR3 sequence is 17 residues long. CDR1 and CDR2 from the germline V gene are SGHDT and YYEEEE. Written as DNA, the CDR3 is TGTGCCAGCAGCTTAGGACAGGGCGAGAAGAGGGGCTATGGCTACACCTTC. Its translation: CASSLGQGEKRGYGYTF.

This chain uses TRBV11-1 with TRBJ2-2; the D gene is possibly TRBD2 (5 bases). Trimming took 4 bases from V and 3 from J, leaving 9 bases between them. The germline gives CDR1 SGHAT, CDR2 FQDESV (reference sequence). The CDR3 is 14 residues long. CDR3 sequence reads: CASSSLVYTGELFF. CDR3 nucleotide sequence: TGTGCCAGCAGCTCACTAGTTTACACCGGGGAGCTGTTTTTT. Using reference TRBV11-1 and TRBJ2-2 for the parts outside the CDR3, the full variable domain is EAEVAQSPRYKITEKSQAVAFWCDPISGHATLYWYRQILGQGPELLVQFQDESVVDDSQLPKDRFSAERLKGVDSTLKIQPAELGDSAMYLCASSSLVYTGELFFGEGSRLTVL.

This rearrangement joins TRBV14 to TRBJ2-1, with D perhaps matching TRBD2 (5 bases). This CDR3 contains 15 residues. Germline V gene sequence: CDR1 SGHDN, CDR2 FVKESK. Trimming left V 7 bases short and J 0 bases short, with 13 bases between. CDR3 sequence (DNA): TGTGCCAGCAAGTTGGACTCCAGCTCCTACAATGAGCAGTTCTTC. It encodes CASKLDSSSYNEQFF.

Turning to this clone: This probably arose from a read error, given a far larger clone one base away. This rearrangement joins TRBV25-1 to TRBJ1-1; D not resolved. V lost 5 bases and J lost 1, with 2 bases in between. The CDR3 runs to 11 residues. CDR1 MGHDK and CDR2 SYGVNS come from the germline V gene. CDR3 nucleotides: TGTGCCAGCAGTCGGAACACTGAAGCTTTCTTT. This translates into CASSRNTEAFF.

The chain couples TRBV25-1 to TRBJ2-1, with D hard to call. Germline V gene data show CDR1 as MGHDK and CDR2 as SYGVNS. The V end lost 3 bases, the J end lost 7 bases, and 1 base lay between the germline ends. The CDR3 totals 10 residues. CDR3 region: CASSENEQFF. The CDR3 DNA reads TGTGCCAGCAGTGAGAATGAGCAGTTCTTC.